Listed below are T cell receptor beta chains from one sample, sequenced in a study of T cell responses to AZD1222 COVID-19 vaccine. Profiled with immunoSEQ multiplex PCR; TCRdb holds only in-frame clones, not every one. Here the sample spans about 150,000 clones, 87% being singletons. Source: peripheral blood, taken 28 days after the second AZD1222 dose. The receptors shown here come from an adult who received the AZD1222 COVID-19 vaccine. Both conserved end residues are part of each CDR3. D genes are given only for firm matches. For some rows the clone size is stated as once, few or many, or as a class when expanded; others skip it.

TGTGCCAGCAGTGTTCCTGAATTGGCTGAAGCTTTCTTT	CASSVPELAEAFF	13	TRBV25-1	-	TRBJ1-1	-
TGCGCCAGCAGCCAAGATGGGTGGGGGGCCCGCTATGGCTACACCTTC	CASSQDGWGARYGYTF	16	TRBV4-3	-	TRBJ1-2	-
TGTGCCAGCAGCGTAGCAGGGCAACCCTTGGGCGAGCAGTACTTC	CASSVAGQPLGEQYF	15	TRBV9	-	TRBJ2-7	-
TGTGCCAGCAGCTTCGGGCGCGCGAATTACGAGCAGTACTTC	CASSFGRANYEQYF	14	TRBV7-2	-	TRBJ2-7	-
TGTGCCAGCAGTGAAGCCCCACAGAGGACACATTCTGAAGCTTTCTTT	CASSEAPQRTHSEAFF	16	TRBV6-1	-	TRBJ1-1	-
TGCGCCAGCAGCCTTTTAGAATGGAAGCTCTCTGGGGCCAACGTCCTGACTTTC	CASSLLEWKLSGANVLTF	18	TRBV5-1	-	TRBJ2-6	-
TGTGCCAGCAGTTCTACTGCGGGAGTCTACAATGAGCAGTTCTTC	CASSSTAGVYNEQFF	15	TRBV6-5	TRBD2	TRBJ2-1	-
TGCAGCGTCGCTCGGGGGGCGGGGAGTCTGGCTGAAGCTTTCTTT	CSVARGAGSLAEAFF	15	TRBV29-1	-	TRBJ1-1	-
TGTGCCAGTAGTACCCCGGACAGGGGCAACAATCAGCCCCAGCATTTT	CASSTPDRGNNQPQHF	16	TRBV19	TRBD1	TRBJ1-5	-
TGTGCCAGCAGTGAAGGGCGGGATACACTCACAGATACGCAGTATTTT	CASSEGRDTLTDTQYF	16	TRBV2	-	TRBJ2-3	-
TGTGCCAGCTCACCGGGCCTAGCGGGCTCCTACGAGCAGTACTTC	CASSPGLAGSYEQYF	15	TRBV18	TRBD2	TRBJ2-7	few
TGCAGCGTTACGGCCGGGAACCAAGAGACCCAGTACTTC	CSVTAGNQETQYF	13	TRBV29-1	-	TRBJ2-5	-
TGTGCCACCAGCAGAGCAGACTCCTACGAGCAGTACTTC	CATSRADSYEQYF	13	TRBV15	-	TRBJ2-7	-
TGTGCCAGTAGCGAACTAGCGGTCTACTCCTACAATGAGCAGTTCTTC	CASSELAVYSYNEQFF	16	TRBV19	TRBD2	TRBJ2-1	-
TGCGCCAGCAGCTACTACCAGAACACCGGGGAGCTGTTTTTT	CASSYYQNTGELFF	14	TRBV5-1	-	TRBJ2-2	-
TGTGCCAGCAGCTCGGGACAGGGCTATAATTCACCCCTCCACTTT	CASSSGQGYNSPLHF	15	TRBV13	TRBD1	TRBJ1-6	-
TGCGCCAGCAGCCCAATGGACAGGGGCCAAGAGACCCAGTACTTC	CASSPMDRGQETQYF	15	TRBV5-1	TRBD1	TRBJ2-5	-
TGTGCCAGCAAGAGGGCGGGTGAAAAACTGTTTTTT	CASKRAGEKLFF	12	TRBV6-4	-	TRBJ1-4	-
TGCGCCAGCAGCCACCTCGGACTAGCGGGAGCCCCCCTCCACGAGCAGTACTTC	CASSHLGLAGAPLHEQYF	18	TRBV5-1	TRBD2	TRBJ2-7	-
TGTGCCAGCAGTTACTCTCCAGGTGTCTCCTACGAGCAGTACTTC	CASSYSPGVSYEQYF	15	TRBV6-5	-	TRBJ2-7	-
TGTGCCAGCAGCCCCGGACAGTACAATGAGCAGTTCTTC	CASSPGQYNEQFF	13	TRBV5-4	-	TRBJ2-1	-
TGTGCCAGCAGTTTGGTCGCGGGAGGGCGGACTGAAGCTTTCTTT	CASSLVAGGRTEAFF	15	TRBV28	-	TRBJ1-1	-
TGTGCCAGCAGGGAATCCGGAGGACAGGGGGCACTAAACATTCAGTACTTC	CASRESGGQGALNIQYF	17	TRBV6-1	TRBD1	TRBJ2-4	-
TGTGCCAGCAGTTTGGGGAGCGGGAACGAGCAGTACTTC	CASSLGSGNEQYF	13	TRBV27	TRBD2	TRBJ2-7	-
TGTGCCAGCTCATCGGACAGGGGGCATGGCGAGCAGTACTTC	CASSSDRGHGEQYF	14	TRBV18	TRBD1	TRBJ2-7	-
TGTGCCAGCAGCTCACCGGGGGCAGGGAAGTACGAGCAGTACTTC	CASSSPGAGKYEQYF	15	TRBV27	-	TRBJ2-7	-
TGTGCCAGCAGCTGGGTGGGGAGGAAGCAGTTCTTC	CASSWVGRKQFF	12	TRBV7-9	-	TRBJ2-1	-
TGCGCCAGCAGCCCAACCGGGACGAGATCCTACGAGCAGTACTTC	CASSPTGTRSYEQYF	15	TRBV4-1	-	TRBJ2-7	-
TGTGCCAGCAGGCCACAGGGGGAAAGCAATCAGCCCCAGCATTTT	CASRPQGESNQPQHF	15	TRBV6-5	TRBD1	TRBJ1-5	-
TGTGCCAGCAGTTTGGCGGGGGGCAGGAACTATGGCTACACCTTC	CASSLAGGRNYGYTF	15	TRBV28	-	TRBJ1-2	-
TGTGCCATCAGTGACGTGGGACAGGGAAACTATGGCTACACCTTC	CAISDVGQGNYGYTF	15	TRBV10-3	TRBD1	TRBJ1-2	-
TGTGCCTGGAGTGTCTATAGGGTTCGTCCTGAAGCTTTCTTT	CAWSVYRVRPEAFF	14	TRBV30	-	TRBJ1-1	few
TGTGCCAGCAGTTACGGGGGGAACGGGTGGATAGCCAAAAACATTCAGTACTTC	CASSYGGNGWIAKNIQYF	18	TRBV6-2/TRBV6-3	-	TRBJ2-4	-
TGTGCCAGCATCCCTCCGACTAACGGGCGGAACACTGAAGCTTTCTTT	CASIPPTNGRNTEAFF	16	TRBV13	-	TRBJ1-1	-
TGTGCCAGCAGCCCTACAGGATCTGGGGCCAACGTCCTGACTTTC	CASSPTGSGANVLTF	15	TRBV5-4	-	TRBJ2-6	-
TGTGCCAGCAGTGCCTTAGGGACCTCTGGAAACACCATATATTTT	CASSALGTSGNTIYF	15	TRBV28	-	TRBJ1-3	-
TGCGCCAGCAGTGAGTGGGGAGTCGGCAATCAGCCCCAGCATTTT	CASSEWGVGNQPQHF	15	TRBV10-2	-	TRBJ1-5	-
TGTGCCAGCAGCACCTTAAGCAGAACCTACGAGCAGTACTTC	CASSTLSRTYEQYF	14	TRBV21-1	-	TRBJ2-7	once
TGTGCCATCAGTGAGTCTCGGACTAGCGGGAGCGATCAAGAGACCCAGTACTTC	CAISESRTSGSDQETQYF	18	TRBV10-3	TRBD2	TRBJ2-5	-
TGTGCCAGCACCCAGGTTTCAACTAATGAAAAACTGTTTTTT	CASTQVSTNEKLFF	14	TRBV6-5	-	TRBJ1-4	-